This T cell receptor (beta chain) stems from a study of OX40 agonist ivuxolimab in advanced cancers. Study-wide background: Of mixed ages from about 20 to 80 and averaging approximately 60 years, the group was roughly 83% male.

Some clones are missing from TCRdb's copy, which holds only in-frame ones; the method was immunoSEQ multiplex PCR. The repertoire has approximately 42,000 clones, approximately 80% of them found once; the top ten carry roughly 2.7%. General study results and limits: Specificity for antigen went undetermined in the expanded peripheral T cells.

Comments on this clone: The antigen is undetermined.

Anyone with autoimmune disease history or systemic immunosuppression was excluded. This receptor was taken from an adult with an advanced solid tumor such as melanoma, head and neck, liver or kidney cancer. Here the sequenced sample was CD4+ or CD8+ T cells sorted from blood, taken in a trial of the OX40 agonist ivuxolimab.

CDR3 amino acids: CCTRGGDYGYTF. The CDR3, as DNA: TGCTGCACAAGGGGGGGAGACTATGGCTACACCTTC. J is TRBJ1-2 and V is TRBV29-1; a weak D match, TRBD1 (6 bases). This CDR3 has 12 amino acids. CDR1 is SQVTM, CDR2 ANQGSEA, per germline.